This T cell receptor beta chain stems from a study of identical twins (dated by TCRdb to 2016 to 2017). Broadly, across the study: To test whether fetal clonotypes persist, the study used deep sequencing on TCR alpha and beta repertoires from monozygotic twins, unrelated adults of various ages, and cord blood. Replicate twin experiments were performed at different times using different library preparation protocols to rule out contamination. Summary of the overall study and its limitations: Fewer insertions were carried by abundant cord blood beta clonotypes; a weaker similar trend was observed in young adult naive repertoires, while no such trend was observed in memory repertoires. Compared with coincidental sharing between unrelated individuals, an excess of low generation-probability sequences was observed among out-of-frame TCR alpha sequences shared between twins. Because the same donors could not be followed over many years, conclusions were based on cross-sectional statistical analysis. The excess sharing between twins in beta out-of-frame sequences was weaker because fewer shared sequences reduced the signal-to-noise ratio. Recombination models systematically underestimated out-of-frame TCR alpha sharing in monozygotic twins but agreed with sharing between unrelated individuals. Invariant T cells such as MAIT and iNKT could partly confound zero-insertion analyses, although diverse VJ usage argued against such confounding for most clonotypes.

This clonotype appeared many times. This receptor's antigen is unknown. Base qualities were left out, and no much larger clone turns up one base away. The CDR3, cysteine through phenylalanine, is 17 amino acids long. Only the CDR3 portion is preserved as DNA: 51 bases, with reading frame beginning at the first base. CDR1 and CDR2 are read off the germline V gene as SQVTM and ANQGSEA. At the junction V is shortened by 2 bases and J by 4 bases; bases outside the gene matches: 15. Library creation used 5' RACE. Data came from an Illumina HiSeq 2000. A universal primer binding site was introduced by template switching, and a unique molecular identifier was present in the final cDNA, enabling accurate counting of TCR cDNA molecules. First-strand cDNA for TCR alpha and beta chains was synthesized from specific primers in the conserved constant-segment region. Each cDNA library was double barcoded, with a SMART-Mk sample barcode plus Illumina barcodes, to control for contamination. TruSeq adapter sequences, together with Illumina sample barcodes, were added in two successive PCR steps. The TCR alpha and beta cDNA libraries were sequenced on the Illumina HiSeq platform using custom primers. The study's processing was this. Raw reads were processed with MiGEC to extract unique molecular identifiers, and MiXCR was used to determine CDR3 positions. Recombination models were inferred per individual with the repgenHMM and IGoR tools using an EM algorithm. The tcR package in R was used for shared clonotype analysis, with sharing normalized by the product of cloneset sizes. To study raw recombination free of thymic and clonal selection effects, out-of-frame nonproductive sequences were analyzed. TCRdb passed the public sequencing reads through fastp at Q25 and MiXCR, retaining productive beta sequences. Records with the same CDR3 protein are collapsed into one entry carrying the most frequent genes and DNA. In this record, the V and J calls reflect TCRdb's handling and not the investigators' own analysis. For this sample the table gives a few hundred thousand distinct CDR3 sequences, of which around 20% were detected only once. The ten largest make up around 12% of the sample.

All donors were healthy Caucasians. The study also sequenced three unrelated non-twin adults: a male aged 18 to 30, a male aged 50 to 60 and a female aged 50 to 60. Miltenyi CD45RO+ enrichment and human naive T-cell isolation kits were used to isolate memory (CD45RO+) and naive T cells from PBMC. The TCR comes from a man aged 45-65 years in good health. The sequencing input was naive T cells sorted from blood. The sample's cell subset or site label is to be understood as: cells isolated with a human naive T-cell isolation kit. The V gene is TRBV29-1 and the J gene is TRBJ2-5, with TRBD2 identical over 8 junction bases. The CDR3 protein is CSVERGGSGSRGETQYF. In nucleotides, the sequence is TGCAGCGTTGAAAGGGGCGGAAGCGGGAGTCGGGGAGAGACCCAGTACTTC.